One sample yielded the 23 T cell receptor beta chains listed below, sequenced in a study of blood T cells in healthy people across ages. For the second PCR, which ran for about 6 to 11 cycles, a sample-barcoded 5' primer and a J-beta primer mix were used. TCRdb recomputed calls from the 5' RACE reads with MiXCR, one row per CDR3 protein. The data contain about a million distinct CDR3 sequences, more than 30% of them seen just once; the ten biggest clones take up around 13%. Sequenced sample: blood. Receptor source: a man in his late teens or twenties in good health.

This chain links TRBV10-3 with TRBJ2-3; TRBD1 aligns across 7 bases. Germline V gene sequence: CDR1 ENHRY, CDR2 SYGVKD. The CDR3 extends over 13 amino acids. V lost 10 bases to trimming and J lost 2 bases; unmatched junction nucleotides: 6. CDR3 in amino acids: CATGTATTDTQYF. The CDR3 nucleotides read TGTGCCACCGGGACAGCGACCACAGATACGCAGTATTTT.

This clonotype was counted at least ten times. This chain joins TRBV7-9 and TRBJ1-2; no clear D. With 3 bases removed from V and 0 bases from J, the gap between germline ends came to 5 bases. Looked up from germline, CDR1 is SEHNR and CDR2 is FQNEAQ (reference sequence). The CDR3 is 13 amino acids. The CDR3 protein is CASSLVANYGYTF. CDR3 nucleotides: TGTGCCAGCAGCTTGGTGGCTAACTATGGCTACACCTTC. The entire variable domain, with the rest obtained from reference TRBV7-9 and TRBJ1-2, is as follows: DTGVSQNPRHKITKRGQNVTFRCDPISEHNRLYWYRQTLGQGPEFLTYFQNEAQLEKSRLLSDRFSAERPKGSFSTLEIQRTEQGDSAMYLCASSLVANYGYTFGSGTRLTVV.

V usage is TRBV6-6 and J usage is TRBJ2-7; 9 bases fit TRBD1. The junction had 10 bases not matched to a gene; V was cut back by 5 bases and J by 5 bases. The CDR3 covers 15 residues. Per the germline V gene, CDR1 is MNHNY and CDR2 is SVGAGI (reference sequence). CDR3 nucleotide sequence: TGTGCCAGCAGTATTCAGGGGACAGGGTCCCACGAGCAGTACTTC. The encoded protein is CASSIQGTGSHEQYF.

This clonotype showed up many times. The chain combines TRBV20-1 with TRBJ1-4; TRBD1 is a possible D gene (5 bases). Trimming took off 6 bases at V and 7 bases at J, with 15 bases between the two ends. In germline, CDR1 is DFQATT, CDR2 SNEGSKA (reference sequence). There are 13 residues in the CDR3. CDR3 in amino acids: CSAREGPGEKLFF. As DNA, the CDR3 is TGCAGTGCCCGCGAGGGACCGGGTGAAAAACTGTTTTTT.

This clonotype is a singleton in its sample. V is TRBV2 and J is TRBJ1-4; no definite D call. Trimming stripped 10 bases from V and 0 bases from J, with 12 bases between. This CDR3 comprises 14 residues. The germline V gene encodes CDR1 SNHLY and CDR2 FYNNEI. CDR3 protein: CATVQSPTNEKLFF. CDR3 nucleotide sequence: TGTGCCACGGTCCAGTCTCCAACTAATGAAAAACTGTTTTTT.

This clonotype has just a few counts. The chain joins TRBV9 to TRBJ1-2; the D gene is possibly TRBD1 (5 bases). The germline V gene has CDR1 SGDLS and CDR2 YYNGEE. CDR3 size: 14 residues. V was trimmed by 6 bases and J by 3 bases, leaving 15 bases between them. Here the CDR3 reads CASNLDGADYGYTF. Here the CDR3 DNA reads TGTGCCAGCAACCTAGACGGGGCGGACTATGGCTACACCTTC.

The chain carries TRBV2 and TRBJ1-6; perhaps TRBD1 as D (5 bases). Trimming removed 8 bases at V and 12 bases at J, with 11 bases between. This CDR3 is 11 amino acids long. The germline V gene has CDR1 SNHLY and CDR2 FYNNEI. The CDR3 DNA is TGTGCCAGCGGCATTGGGGGACCCCTCCACTTT. The encoded protein is CASGIGGPLHF. The full variable domain, its missing parts supplied by reference TRBV2 and TRBJ1-6, is EPEVTQTPSHQVTQMGQEVILRCVPISNHLYFYWYRQILGQKVEFLVSFYNNEISEKSEIFDDQFSVERPDGSNFTLKIRSTKLEDSAMYFCASGIGGPLHFGNGTRLTVT.

In this sample, this clonotype turned up a few times. The gene calls are TRBV4-2 and TRBJ2-2; 12 nucleotides line up with TRBD1. Trimming removed 1 base from V and 5 bases from J; junction bases left unmatched: 11. Looked up from germline, CDR1 is LGHNA and CDR2 is YNFKEQ. The CDR3 extends over 19 amino acids. The CDR3 region has the DNA TGTGCCAGCAGCCAAGTCTTTGGGACAGGGGGCGCGGGTACCGGGGAGCTGTTTTTT. Translation gives CASSQVFGTGGAGTGELFF.

The chain combines TRBV3-1 with TRBJ2-5, with 9 bases that match TRBD1. The J call is doubtful: the DNA matches TRBJ2-7 better. The CDR3 is 15 amino acids. CDR1 LGHDT and CDR2 YNNKEL come from the germline V gene (reference sequence). CDR3 sequence reads: CASSQDNRGRNEQYF. Here the CDR3 DNA reads TGTGCCAGCAGCCAAGATAACAGGGGGCGGAACGAGCAGTACTTC.

This clonotype was picked up a small number of times. V gene TRBV9 combines with J gene TRBJ2-1; tentative D call: TRBD2 (7 bases). Germline CDR1 and CDR2: SGDLS and YYNGEE. V lost 3 bases and J 8 bases, leaving 12 bases between the germline ends. This CDR3 is built from 13 residues. The CDR3 sequence is CASSARGGDEQFF. CDR3 in DNA: TGTGCCAGCAGCGCCAGGGGAGGGGATGAGCAGTTCTTC. The entire variable domain, with the rest obtained from reference TRBV9 and TRBJ2-1, is as follows: DSGVTQTPKHLITATGQRVTLRCSPRSGDLSVYWYQQSLDQGLQFLIQYYNGEERAKGNILERFSAQQFPDLHSELNLSSLELGDSALYFCASSARGGDEQFFGPGTRLTVL.

V is TRBV7-9 and J is TRBJ1-5, with a weak D call TRBD1 (5 bases). V was shortened by 2 bases and J by 3 bases, with 17 bases between the two germline ends. This CDR3 comprises 17 residues. Germline V gives CDR1 SEHNR, CDR2 FQNEAQ (reference sequence). CDR3 nucleotide sequence: TGTGCCAGCAGCTTATGGGGGGGAAACGGTAACAATCAGCCCCAGCATTTT. It specifies CASSLWGGNGNNQPQHF.

This rearrangement joins TRBV12-3 or TRBV12-4 to TRBJ1-1; 9 nucleotides line up with TRBD1. The CDR3 is made up of 13 amino acids. V lost 6 bases, J lost 10 bases, and 9 bases stayed unmatched. The chain's CDR3 is CASRADRGGSAFF. CDR3 DNA sequence: TGTGCCAGCAGAGCGGACAGGGGTGGGTCAGCTTTCTTT.

The rearrangement links TRBV7-2 to TRBJ2-1; the match to TRBD1 covers 10 bases. This CDR3 has 16 amino acids. V trimming: 5 bases; J trimming: 4 bases; junction bases outside the gene matches: 8. Germline-derived CDR1 and CDR2 are SGHTA and FQGNSA. For the CDR3, the DNA is TGTGCCAGCAGCCATTGGGACAGGGGAACATACAATGAGCAGTTCTTC. Protein: CASSHWDRGTYNEQFF.

V usage is TRBV13 and J usage is TRBJ1-6; D gene uncertain. From germline, CDR1 is PRHDT and CDR2 FYEKMQ (reference sequence). V lost 5 bases to trimming and J lost 0 bases, with 11 bases between them. The CDR3 covers 16 residues. The DNA for the CDR3 is TGTGCCAGCAGCCGTGGGGAGAGCTCCTATAATTCACCCCTCCACTTT. Its protein is CASSRGESSYNSPLHF. Variable domain in full (rest from reference TRBV13 and TRBJ1-6): AAGVIQSPRHLIKEKRETATLKCYPIPRHDTVYWYQQGPGQDPQFLISFYEKMQSDKGSIPDRFSAQQFSDYHSELNMSSLELGDSALYFCASSRGESSYNSPLHFGNGTRLTVT.

The chain carries TRBV4-2 and TRBJ1-1; D is uncertain. V lost 1 base and J 7 bases, leaving 10 bases between the germline ends. The CDR3 runs to 13 residues. Germline-derived CDR1 and CDR2 are LGHNA and YNFKEQ. Here the CDR3 reads CASSQALHGEAFF. CDR3 coding DNA: TGTGCCAGCAGCCAAGCCCTACATGGTGAAGCTTTCTTT.

This clonotype has more than one count but fewer than ten. V gene TRBV10-3 combines with J gene TRBJ2-3; 12 nucleotides agree with TRBD2. Germline V gene lookup returns CDR1 ENHRY and CDR2 SYGVKD. The CDR3 runs 16 residues. V was clipped by 6 bases and J by 2 bases; unmatched bases: 6. The CDR3 here is CAISRTSGDNTDTQYF. The CDR3 nucleotides are TGTGCCATCAGCAGGACTAGCGGGGATAACACAGATACGCAGTATTTT.

This clonotype was counted only a few times. CDR3 loop: CSATTWAGLYNEQFF. The CDR3 nucleotides read TGCAGTGCTACTACCTGGGCGGGACTATACAATGAGCAGTTCTTC. The chain links TRBV20-1 to TRBJ2-1; 7 bases are shared with TRBD2. With 4 bases clipped from V and 4 bases from J, the junction kept 10 bases outside the gene matches. Germline CDR1 is DFQATT and CDR2 is SNEGSKA (reference sequence). This CDR3 comprises 15 residues.

A few counts support this clonotype. The chain employs TRBV24-1 and TRBJ1-1; no clear D. Deletions cut 9 bases from V and 1 base from J, with 5 bases between. The CDR3 spans 11 residues. In germline, CDR1 is KGHDR, CDR2 SFDVKD. The CDR3 sequence is CATRTNTEAFF. CDR3 sequence (DNA): TGTGCCACCCGCACGAACACTGAAGCTTTCTTT.

The chain couples TRBV20-1 to TRBJ2-3; tentative D call: TRBD2 (6 bases). The CDR3 is 14 residues long. Germline loops: CDR1 DFQATT, CDR2 SNEGSKA (reference sequence). The germline V and J ends were trimmed by 7 bases and 3 bases, with 17 bases remaining between them. The CDR3 sequence: CSGNSGAGTDTQYF. CDR3 DNA sequence: TGCAGTGGGAATTCCGGGGCGGGGACAGATACGCAGTATTTT.

The chain carries TRBV20-1 and TRBJ1-1, with D uncertain. CDR1 DFQATT and CDR2 SNEGSKA come from the germline V gene (reference sequence). This CDR3 has 11 residues. Between the trimmed V and J ends, which lost 2 bases and 10 bases, there was a span of 11 bases. The CDR3 sequence is CSARNPVGAFF. In DNA form, the CDR3 reads TGCAGTGCTAGAAATCCTGTAGGAGCTTTCTTT.

This clonotype was detected once. This chain connects TRBV7-2 to TRBJ2-7, with TRBD1 matching over 8 bases. The V gene end was trimmed by 8 bases and the J gene end by 1 base; junction bases not matched to a gene: 7. Germline CDR1 is SGHTA and CDR2 is FQGNSA. The CDR3 is 14 residues long. CDR3 sequence reads: CASVADRGSYEQYF. The DNA for the CDR3 is TGTGCCAGCGTTGCAGACAGGGGATCCTACGAGCAGTACTTC.

This clonotype is a singleton in its sample. The genes are TRBV2 and TRBJ2-5, with a possible D match to TRBD2 (7 bases). The CDR3 is 16 residues long. The V gene's germline CDR1 is SNHLY and CDR2 FYNNEI. V was pared by 6 bases and J by 11 bases, with 28 bases between. CDR3 in DNA: TGTGCCAGCAGAGTCGTAGGGGGGGCAAATATGAATGAGCAGTACTTC. Translated: CASRVVGGANMNEQYF.

This clonotype was seen more than once but under ten times. The genes are TRBV7-9 and TRBJ1-1; TRBD1 is a possible D gene (5 bases). The CDR3 covers 15 residues. The germline V gene has CDR1 SEHNR and CDR2 FQNEAQ (reference sequence). The V end was cut by 0 bases, the J end by 5 bases, with 13 bases between. In DNA, the CDR3 is TGTGCCAGCAGCTTAGCGCAGGGCAATAAGACTGAAGCTTTCTTT. Its protein is CASSLAQGNKTEAFF.